This TCR beta chain was observed in a study of T cell changes during pregnancy in multiple sclerosis. Using immunoSEQ multiplex PCR, the repertoire was profiled, and TCRdb retains in-frame clones only, with some absent. The sample shows more than 75,000 clones, approximately 92% of them seen only once. V gave up 6 bases and J gave up 6 bases; unmatched junction bases: 17. CDR1 is SGHAT, CDR2 FQNNGV, per germline. CDR3 length equals 17 residues. The TCR comes from a female donor with multiple sclerosis, enrolled in a pregnancy study. The specimen comprised peripheral blood, sampled in the first trimester of pregnancy. The rearrangement uses TRBV11-2 and TRBJ2-1; 7 bases are a match to TRBD2. The DNA for the CDR3 is TGTGCCAGCAGGCCTACCCTTCACGGGAGGCGGGGCAATGAGCAGTTCTTC. Translating it yields CASRPTLHGRRGNEQFF.